Sequencing of this TCR beta chain was carried out in a study of T-cell memory formation after mild COVID-19. The germline V and J ends were trimmed by 0 bases and 4 bases, with 15 bases remaining between them. The CDR3 runs 16 residues. CDR1 and CDR2 from the germline V gene are LNHDA and SQIVND (reference sequence). TCRdb re-called the 5' RACE reads with MiXCR, one entry per CDR3 protein. The table lists hundreds of thousands of distinct CDR3 sequences, 20% of them singletons. In its sample, this clonotype was seen a few times. The antigen is not known. Whole-study findings and limits: For second-wave clones that peaked at day 37, SARS-CoV-2 specificity went unverified. Clones which contracted sat mainly in CM and EM if CD4+, and in EMRA if CD8+.

The TCR comes from an adult woman who had mild COVID-19 (a few samples of this study predate the infection). Cell type and time point are not known. This chain connects TRBV19 to TRBJ1-2; D remains ambiguous. The material sequenced was PBMCs or a T cell subset sorted from them (not recorded which). CDR3 residues: CASSIEVRGGGYGYTF. In DNA form, the CDR3 reads TGTGCCAGTAGTATAGAGGTTCGGGGAGGCGGCTATGGCTACACCTTC.